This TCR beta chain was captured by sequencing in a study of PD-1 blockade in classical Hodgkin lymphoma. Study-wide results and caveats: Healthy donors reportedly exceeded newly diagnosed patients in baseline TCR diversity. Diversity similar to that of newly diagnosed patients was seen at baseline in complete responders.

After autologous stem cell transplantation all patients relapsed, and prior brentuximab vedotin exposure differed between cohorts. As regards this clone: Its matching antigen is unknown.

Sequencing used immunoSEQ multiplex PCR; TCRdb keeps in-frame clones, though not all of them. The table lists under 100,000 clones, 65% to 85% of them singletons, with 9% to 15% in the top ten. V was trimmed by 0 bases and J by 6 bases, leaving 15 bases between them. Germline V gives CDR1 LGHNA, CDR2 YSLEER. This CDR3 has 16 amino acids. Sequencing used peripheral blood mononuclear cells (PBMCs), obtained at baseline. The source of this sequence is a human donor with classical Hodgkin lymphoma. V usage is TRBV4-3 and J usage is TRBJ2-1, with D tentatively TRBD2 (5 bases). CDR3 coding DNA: TGCGCCAGCAGCCAAGAAGGGAGCGGATCCCCCAATGAGCAGTTCTTC. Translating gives CASSQEGSGSPNEQFF.